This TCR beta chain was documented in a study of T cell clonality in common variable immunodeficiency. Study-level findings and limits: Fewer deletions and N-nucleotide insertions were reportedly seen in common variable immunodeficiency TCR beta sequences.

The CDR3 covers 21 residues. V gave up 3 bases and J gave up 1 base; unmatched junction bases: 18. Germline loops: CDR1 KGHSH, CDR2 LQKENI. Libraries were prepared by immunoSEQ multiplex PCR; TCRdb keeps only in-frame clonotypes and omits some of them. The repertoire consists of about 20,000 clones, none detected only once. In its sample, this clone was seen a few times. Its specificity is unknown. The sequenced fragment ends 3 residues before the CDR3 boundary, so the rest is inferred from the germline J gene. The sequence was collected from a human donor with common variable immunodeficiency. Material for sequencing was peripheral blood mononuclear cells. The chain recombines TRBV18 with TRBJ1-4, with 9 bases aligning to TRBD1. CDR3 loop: CASSPTPGGQGLSGTNEKLFF. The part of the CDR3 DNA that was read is TGTGCCAGCTCACCCACTCCTGGGGGACAGGGATTATCGGGAACTAATGAAAAA.